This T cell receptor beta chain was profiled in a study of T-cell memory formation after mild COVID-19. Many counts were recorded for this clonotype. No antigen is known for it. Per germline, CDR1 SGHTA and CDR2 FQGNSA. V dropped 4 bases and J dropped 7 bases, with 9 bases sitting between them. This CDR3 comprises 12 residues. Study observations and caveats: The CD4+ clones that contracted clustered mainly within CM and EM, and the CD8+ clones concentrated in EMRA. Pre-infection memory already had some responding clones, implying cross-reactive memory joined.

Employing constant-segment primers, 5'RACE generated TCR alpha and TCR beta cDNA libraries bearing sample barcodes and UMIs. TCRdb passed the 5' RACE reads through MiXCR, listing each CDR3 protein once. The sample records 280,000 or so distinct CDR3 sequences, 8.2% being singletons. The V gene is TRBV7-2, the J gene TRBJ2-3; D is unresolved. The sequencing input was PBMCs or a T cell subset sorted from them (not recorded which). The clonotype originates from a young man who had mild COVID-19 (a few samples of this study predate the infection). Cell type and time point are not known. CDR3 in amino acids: CASSSAANTQYF. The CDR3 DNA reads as TGTGCCAGCAGCTCGGCGGCGAATACGCAGTATTTT. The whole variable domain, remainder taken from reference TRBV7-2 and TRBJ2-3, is GAGVSQSPSNKVTEKGKDVELRCDPISGHTALYWYRQSLGQGLEFLIYFQGNSAPDKSGLPSDRFSAERTGGSVSTLTIQRTQQEDSAVYLCASSSAANTQYFGPGTRLTVL.